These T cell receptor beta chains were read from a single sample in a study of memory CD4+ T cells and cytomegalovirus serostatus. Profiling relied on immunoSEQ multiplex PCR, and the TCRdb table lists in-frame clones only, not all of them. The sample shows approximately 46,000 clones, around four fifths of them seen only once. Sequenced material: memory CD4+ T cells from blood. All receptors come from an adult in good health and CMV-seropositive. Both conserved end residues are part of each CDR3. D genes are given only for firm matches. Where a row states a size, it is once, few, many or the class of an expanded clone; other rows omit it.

CASSLVAGGVEQFF,TGTGCCAGCAGCTTAGTAGCGGGGGGGGTGGAGCAGTTCTTC,once,TRBJ2-1,TRBV11-3,TRBD2
CASSEGPFYGYTF,TGTGCCAGCAGTGAAGGGCCATTCTATGGCTACACCTTC,.,TRBJ1-2,TRBV6-1,.
CASSLDGAGPQHF,TGTGCCAGCAGCTTGGACGGGGCGGGACCCCAGCATTTT,few,TRBJ1-5,TRBV5-4,.
CAIKGLAGDETQYF,TGTGCCATCAAGGGGCTAGCGGGGGACGAGACCCAGTACTTC,once,TRBJ2-5,TRBV10-3,TRBD2
CASSLVGTGWTDTQYF,TGTGCCAGCAGCTTAGTCGGGACAGGCTGGACAGATACGCAGTATTTT,.,TRBJ2-3,TRBV7-9,TRBD1
CASSGFSANEKLFF,TGTGCCAGCTCCGGTTTTTCGGCTAATGAAAAACTGTTTTTT,few,TRBJ1-4,TRBV14,.
CASSSVTALNTGELFF,TGCGCCAGCAGCTCCGTGACAGCCCTGAACACCGGGGAGCTGTTTTTT,.,TRBJ2-2,TRBV5-1,.
CASSYGRERGHEQFF,TGTGCCAGCAGCTACGGGAGGGAGCGGGGCCATGAGCAGTTCTTC,once,TRBJ2-1,TRBV2,TRBD2
CASSLAFMNTEAFF,TGTGCCAGCAGTTTAGCGTTCATGAACACTGAAGCTTTCTTT,few,TRBJ1-1,TRBV28,.
CASNRGPNTGELFF,TGTGCCAGCAACAGGGGGCCGAACACCGGGGAGCTGTTTTTT,.,TRBJ2-2,TRBV5-4,TRBD1
CASSATAGYGYTF,TGCGCCAGCAGCGCGACCGCTGGGTATGGCTACACCTTC,.,TRBJ1-2,TRBV5-1,.
CASSQSLAGVQETQYF,TGTGCCAGCAGCCAGTCACTAGCGGGGGTACAAGAGACCCAGTACTTC,few,TRBJ2-5,TRBV4-2,TRBD2
CASSYSTAPSGNTIYF,TGTGCCAGCAGTTACTCGACAGCACCCTCTGGAAACACCATATATTTT,.,TRBJ1-3,TRBV6-5,.
CSVQGQGNTEAFF,TGCAGCGTGCAGGGACAGGGGAACACTGAAGCTTTCTTT,.,TRBJ1-1,TRBV29-1,TRBD1
CASSIGEGTRDHDEQYF,TGTGCCAGTAGTATAGGCGAAGGGACGCGTGACCACGACGAGCAGTACTTC,.,TRBJ2-7,TRBV19,.
CASSQDQTSGNTIYF,TGCGCCAGCAGCCAAGATCAGACCTCTGGAAACACCATATATTTT,.,TRBJ1-3,TRBV4-3,.
CASSPEGARDEKLFF,TGTGCCAGCTCACCAGAAGGGGCCAGAGATGAAAAACTGTTTTTT,.,TRBJ1-4,TRBV18,.
CASTSGTGFHEQFF,TGTGCCAGCACCTCCGGGACAGGGTTCCATGAGCAGTTCTTC,once,TRBJ2-1,TRBV21-1,.
CASSLGHRDTQYF,TGTGCCAGCAGCTTGGGACACAGGGATACGCAGTATTTT,.,TRBJ2-3,TRBV5-4,.
CASSAGSYEQYF,TGTGCCAGTAGTGCAGGGTCCTACGAGCAGTACTTC,.,TRBJ2-7,TRBV19,.
CAISESRDAGNTIYF,TGTGCCATCAGTGAGTCCCGCGATGCAGGAAACACCATATATTTT,.,TRBJ1-3,TRBV10-3,.
CASGGRWGNQPQHF,TGTGCCAGCGGAGGGCGTTGGGGCAATCAGCCCCAGCATTTT,.,TRBJ1-5,TRBV6-5,.
CASSYFIRQGGGELFF,TGTGCCAGCAGTTACTTCATTCGACAGGGGGGCGGGGAGCTGTTTTTT,.,TRBJ2-2,TRBV6-5,TRBD1
CASKPPPGLGELFF,TGTGCCAGTAAACCTCCGCCCGGACTCGGGGAGCTGTTTTTT,.,TRBJ2-2,TRBV19,.
CASSLGRTQNTGELFF,TGTGCCAGCAGCTTAGGTCGCACTCAGAACACCGGGGAGCTGTTTTTT,.,TRBJ2-2,TRBV13,.
CASSLLSGGYSYEQYF,TGCGCCAGCAGCTTGCTCAGCGGGGGGTACTCCTACGAGCAGTACTTC,once,TRBJ2-7,TRBV5-1,TRBD2
CASSLRTGGLPRSYEQYF,TGTGCCAGCAGCTTGAGAACAGGGGGCCTCCCTAGGTCCTACGAGCAGTACTTC,.,TRBJ2-7,TRBV5-4,TRBD1
CAIAGQNPGGQYF,TGTGCCATCGCGGGACAAAATCCCGGTGGGCAGTACTTC,.,TRBJ2-7,TRBV10-3,.
CASSWALNTGELFF,TGTGCCAGCAGTTGGGCATTGAACACCGGGGAGCTGTTTTTT,.,TRBJ2-2,TRBV2,.
CASSGDRGNTEAFF,TGCGCCAGCAGCGGAGACAGGGGGAACACTGAAGCTTTCTTT,.,TRBJ1-1,TRBV5-1,TRBD1
CASSLTASGNTIYF,TGTGCCAGCAGCTTGACAGCCTCTGGAAACACCATATATTTT,.,TRBJ1-3,TRBV7-9,.
CASSLDAGGLSRELFF,TGCGCCAGCAGCTTGGATGCGGGGGGTCTTTCGAGGGAGCTGTTTTTT,.,TRBJ2-2,TRBV5-1,TRBD2
CASSLATGTYNEQFF,TGCGCCAGCAGCTTGGCAACAGGGACCTACAATGAGCAGTTCTTC,.,TRBJ2-1,TRBV5-1,.
CASSLDREDPVLTF,TGTGCCAGCAGCTTGGACAGAGAGGACCCAGTCCTGACTTTC,.,TRBJ2-6,TRBV7-3,.
CASHTGDQPQHF,TGTGCCAGCCACACAGGGGACCAGCCCCAGCATTTT,.,TRBJ1-5,TRBV28,TRBD1
CASSQEGARNEKLFF,TGCGCCAGCAGCCAAGAGGGGGCACGTAATGAAAAACTGTTTTTT,.,TRBJ1-4,TRBV4-1,.
CASSPEPGLGGLALHF,TGTGCCAGCAGCCCCGAGCCGGGGTTGGGGGGATTGGCCCTCCACTTT,.,TRBJ1-6,TRBV7-9,.
CASSPYRGLIYNEQFF,TGTGCCAGCAGTCCCTACAGGGGCCTGATTTACAATGAGCAGTTCTTC,few,TRBJ2-1,TRBV27,TRBD1
CASSPAFAGNTEAFF,TGCGCCAGCAGCCCCGCCTTTGCAGGGAACACTGAAGCTTTCTTT,.,TRBJ1-1,TRBV4-3,.
CASREGMNTEAFF,TGTGCCAGTAGAGAGGGAATGAACACTGAAGCTTTCTTT,.,TRBJ1-1,TRBV19,.
CASGQGRFDTEAFF,TGTGCCTCAGGACAGGGTCGATTTGACACTGAAGCTTTCTTT,.,TRBJ1-1,TRBV19,TRBD1
CASSLDRVGTDTQYF,TGTGCCAGCTCTTTGGACAGGGTGGGCACAGATACGCAGTATTTT,.,TRBJ2-3,TRBV18,TRBD1